These T cell receptor beta chains were read from a single sample in a study of patients and donors after allogeneic stem cell transplantation. One entry per CDR3 protein, called by TCRdb with MiXCR from the RT-PCR reads. The table lists fewer than 500,000 distinct CDR3 sequences, under 20% of them singletons, with roughly 7% in the top ten. Sequences were obtained from blood, either unsorted or a sorted T cell fraction (not recorded which). These receptors were obtained from a human donor who was either an allogeneic HSCT recipient or a stem cell or donor lymphocyte infusion donor (not recorded which). It is not recorded whose cells these are; they may come from a transplant donor. The CDR3 runs from the conserved cysteine through the conserved F or W. D genes are given only for firm matches. Only part of the rows carry a size: once, few, many, or a class if the clone is expanded.

d_gene	len	v_gene	abundance	j_gene	CDR3aa	CDR3nt
NA	15	TRBV6-9	NA	TRBJ1-3	CASSSRATSGNTIYF	TGTGCCAGCAGTTCCAGGGCGACTTCTGGAAACACCATATATTTT
NA	17	TRBV20-1	few	TRBJ2-6	CSARDPRLLSGANVLTF	TGCAGTGCTAGAGACCCCAGGCTCCTCTCTGGGGCCAACGTCCTGACTTTC
NA	16	TRBV3-1	many	TRBJ1-5	CASSQGRSLSNQPQHF	TGTGCCAGCAGCCAAGGACGATCACTTAGCAATCAGCCCCAGCATTTT
TRBD1	17	TRBV5-6	NA	TRBJ1-5	CASSRWGQPNSNQPQHF	TGTGCCAGCAGCCGATGGGGACAGCCGAATAGCAATCAGCCCCAGCATTTT
TRBD2	16	TRBV5-1	few	TRBJ2-3	CASSLRTSGNADTQYF	TGCGCCAGCAGCTTGCGGACTAGCGGGAACGCAGATACGCAGTATTTT
NA	15	TRBV11-3	NA	TRBJ1-1	CASSLGTGMDTEAFF	TGTGCCAGCAGCTTAGGTACGGGAATGGACACTGAAGCTTTCTTT
NA	12	TRBV30	many	TRBJ1-5	CAWSRGLQPQHF	TGTGCCTGGAGTCGTGGGTTGCAGCCCCAGCATTTT
NA	13	TRBV20-1	NA	TRBJ2-2	CSAGRANTGELFF	TGCAGTGCTGGTCGGGCGAACACCGGGGAGCTGTTTTTT
NA	12	TRBV12-3/TRBV12-4	many	TRBJ2-7	CASSSRGDEQYF	TGTGCCAGCAGTTCAAGGGGAGACGAGCAGTACTTC
NA	14	TRBV7-2	NA	TRBJ1-4	CASSLVALNEKLFF	TGTGCCAGCAGCTTAGTGGCTCTTAATGAAAAACTGTTTTTT
TRBD2	19	TRBV12-3/TRBV12-4	few	TRBJ2-2	CASSLVLAGGITNTGELFF	TGTGCCAGCAGTTTGGTTCTAGCGGGAGGAATTACGAACACCGGGGAGCTGTTTTTT
TRBD1	14	TRBV7-2	many	TRBJ1-3	CASSPDRAGNTIYF	TGTGCCAGCAGCCCAGACAGGGCTGGAAACACCATATATTTT
TRBD1	16	TRBV20-1	many	TRBJ2-5	CSAPTGGKALYETQYF	TGCAGTGCTCCCACAGGGGGGAAGGCATTGTACGAGACCCAGTACTTC
NA	14	TRBV2	NA	TRBJ2-4	CASRIRVSKNIQYF	TGTGCCAGCCGGATTAGGGTTTCCAAAAACATTCAGTACTTC
NA	14	TRBV18	NA	TRBJ2-5	CASSPGIVRETQYF	TGTGCCAGCTCACCAGGGATAGTCAGGGAGACCCAGTACTTC
NA	16	TRBV27	few	TRBJ2-1	CASSLWAGTSYNEQFF	TGTGCCAGCAGTCTTTGGGCAGGGACCTCCTACAATGAGCAGTTCTTC
TRBD1	13	TRBV20-1	NA	TRBJ1-4	CSATGSANEKLFF	TGCAGTGCGACAGGGTCCGCTAATGAAAAACTGTTTTTT
NA	15	TRBV4-3	few	TRBJ2-1	CASSHSARAPNEQFF	TGCGCCAGCAGCCACTCCGCCAGGGCACCTAATGAGCAGTTCTTC
TRBD2	18	TRBV15	NA	TRBJ2-7	CATSRDPMTSGRSYEQYF	TGTGCCACCAGCAGAGATCCCATGACTAGCGGGAGGTCCTACGAGCAGTACTTC
TRBD2	14	TRBV3-1	few	TRBJ2-1	CASNPGLDRNEQFF	TGTGCCAGCAACCCGGGACTAGACAGAAATGAGCAGTTCTTC
NA	15	TRBV7-8	few	TRBJ2-2	CASSARDFNTGELFF	TGTGCCAGCAGCGCCCGGGACTTTAACACCGGGGAGCTGTTTTTT
NA	15	TRBV12-3/TRBV12-4	NA	TRBJ2-2	CASGYTGTNTGELFF	TGTGCCAGCGGTTACACAGGGACAAACACCGGGGAGCTGTTTTTT
NA	14	TRBV5-1	NA	TRBJ2-3	CASSSWDSTDTQYF	TGCGCCAGCAGCAGTTGGGATAGCACAGATACGCAGTATTTT
NA	13	TRBV10-3	NA	TRBJ2-2	CAIGQRGTGELFF	TGTGCCATCGGGCAGAGAGGGACCGGGGAGCTGTTTTTT
NA	15	TRBV20-1	few	TRBJ2-3	CSATLMGASTDTQYF	TGCAGTGCTACCCTGATGGGGGCAAGCACAGATACGCAGTATTTT
TRBD2	15	TRBV5-1	NA	TRBJ2-7	CASSLVLAALDEQYF	TGCGCCAGCAGCTTGGTGCTAGCGGCGTTGGACGAGCAGTACTTC
NA	14	TRBV3-1	NA	TRBJ2-3	CASSHPGARGTQYF	TGTGCCAGCAGCCATCCGGGGGCCAGGGGTACGCAGTATTTT
TRBD2	14	TRBV3-1	few	TRBJ2-7	CASQASGSPYEQYF	TGTGCCAGCCAAGCTAGCGGGAGTCCCTACGAGCAGTACTTC
NA	17	TRBV18	NA	TRBJ1-1	CASSPPSPLQRNTEAFF	TGTGCCAGCTCACCGCCCTCCCCCCTACAGAGGAACACTGAAGCTTTCTTT
NA	15	TRBV30	few	TRBJ2-7	CAWSVRKFRGYEQYF	TGTGCCTGGAGTGTAAGGAAATTTCGGGGCTACGAGCAGTACTTC
TRBD1	15	TRBV7-9	many	TRBJ1-4	CASSFQQGRDEKLFF	TGTGCCAGCAGCTTCCAACAGGGGAGAGATGAAAAACTGTTTTTT
TRBD2	18	TRBV3-1	many	TRBJ2-7	CASSQDKLAGSYSYEQYF	TGTGCCAGCAGCCAAGATAAACTAGCGGGATCCTACTCCTACGAGCAGTACTTC
TRBD1	18	TRBV29-1	NA	TRBJ2-3	CSARFRTGINTRTDTQYF	TGCAGCGCCCGATTTCGGACAGGGATAAACACTCGCACAGATACGCAGTATTTT
NA	13	TRBV5-1	many	TRBJ1-1	CASSFRANTEAFF	TGCGCCAGCAGCTTCAGGGCTAACACTGAAGCTTTCTTT
NA	14	TRBV6-1	NA	TRBJ2-5	CASSEGLYQETQYF	TGTGCCAGCAGTGAGGGACTGTACCAAGAGACCCAGTACTTC
NA	14	TRBV7-8	many	TRBJ2-5	CASSLGTVQETQYF	TGTGCCAGCAGCTTAGGGACAGTCCAAGAGACCCAGTACTTC
NA	16	TRBV13	NA	TRBJ1-1	CASSLGTGIGNTEAFF	TGTGCCAGCAGCTTAGGGACAGGTATAGGTAACACTGAAGCTTTCTTT
TRBD1	16	TRBV15	few	TRBJ1-4	CATSRTRGRVNEKLFF	TGTGCCACCAGCAGGACTAGGGGGCGAGTTAATGAAAAACTGTTTTTT
TRBD1	15	TRBV2	few	TRBJ1-5	CASRGDSKRGQPQHF	TGTGCCAGCAGAGGGGACAGTAAGAGGGGTCAGCCCCAGCATTTT
TRBD1	15	TRBV2	NA	TRBJ2-7	CASSYIRDRGREQYF	TGTGCCAGCAGCTACATCCGGGACAGGGGGCGCGAGCAGTACTTC
TRBD1	20	TRBV14	NA	TRBJ1-4	CASSRRVPGQGWRTNEKLFF	TGTGCCAGCAGCCGCAGAGTCCCGGGACAGGGGTGGCGAACTAATGAAAAACTGTTTTTT
NA	13	TRBV5-4	NA	TRBJ2-7	CASSLSPLYEQYF	TGTGCCAGCAGCTTAAGCCCCCTCTACGAGCAGTACTTC
NA	15	TRBV23-1	NA	TRBJ2-7	CASSHFIGGWYEQYF	TGCGCCAGCAGTCATTTTATCGGGGGTTGGTACGAGCAGTACTTC
TRBD2	12	TRBV5-1	many	TRBJ2-3	CASRLAGDTQYF	TGCGCCAGCAGACTAGCGGGAGATACGCAGTATTTT
TRBD2	16	TRBV5-1	few	TRBJ2-7	CASSLGASGGRYEQYF	TGCGCCAGCAGCTTGGGGGCTAGCGGGGGAAGATACGAGCAGTACTTC
NA	12	TRBV29-1	few	TRBJ2-1	CSVSAPYNEQFF	TGCAGCGTTAGCGCCCCCTACAATGAGCAGTTCTTC
TRBD2	13	TRBV15	few	TRBJ2-7	CATTGTSDYEQYF	TGTGCCACCACGGGGACTAGCGACTACGAGCAGTACTTC
TRBD1	18	TRBV4-3	few	TRBJ2-6	CASSHSGQVGSGANVLTF	TGCGCCAGCAGCCACTCGGGACAGGTGGGCTCTGGGGCCAACGTCCTGACTTTC